This T cell receptor (beta chain) was captured by sequencing in a study of cytomegalovirus exposure and HLA in healthy donors. The table came from immunoSEQ multiplex PCR; TCRdb's copy has only in-frame clones and leaves some out. The table lists some 69,000 clones, roughly 95% of them singletons. CDR3 length: 15 residues. The germline V gene encodes CDR1 MNHEY and CDR2 SVGAGI. The V end lost 0 bases, the J end lost 0 bases, and 8 bases lay between the germline ends. The chain recombines TRBV6-5 with TRBJ1-1, with D possibly being TRBD1 (5 bases). The sequence derives from a woman aged 18-29 years in good health and CMV-seropositive. Material for sequencing was PBMCs. The CDR3, as DNA: TGTGCCAGCAGTTACTCGGTCAGGGTGAACACTGAAGCTTTCTTT. Protein product: CASSYSVRVNTEAFF.